Shown below are 17 T cell receptor beta chains from a single sample sequenced in a study of cytomegalovirus exposure and HLA in healthy donors (dated by TCRdb to about 2017). The library was produced with the immunoSEQ multiplex PCR assay. The multiplex PCR relied on a mix of 60 forward primers for TCR Vbeta segments and 13 reverse primers for TCR Jbeta segments. This is the immuneACCESS table as TCRdb keeps it, with only in-frame sequences that have V and J called. A part of the clones is gone; compared with another copy, unresolved V genes explain less than half, and the rest is unexplained. For this sample the table gives about 130,000 clones, of which around three quarters were detected only once. Less than 2% of the sample goes to the ten largest clones. The source material was PBMCs. Receptors originate from a woman between 50 and 59 years old in good health and CMV-seronegative.

This sequence joins TRBV6-6 and TRBJ2-6; a weak D match, TRBD1 (5 bases). This CDR3 comprises 15 residues. V lost 5 bases and J lost 2, with 10 bases in between. The germline CDR1 and CDR2 sequences are MNHNY and SVGAGI (reference sequence). The CDR3 region has the DNA TGTGCCAGCAGTGCTGGGGCTCCTGGGGCCAACGTCCTGACTTTC. Protein sequence: CASSAGAPGANVLTF.

The V gene is TRBV5-6, the J gene TRBJ1-5; D is unclear. The V end was cut by 4 bases, the J end by 6 bases, with 14 bases between. This CDR3 is built from 14 residues. In germline, CDR1 is SGHDT, CDR2 YYEEEE. The CDR3 spells CASSPTGQSQPQHF. In DNA, the CDR3 is TGTGCCAGCAGCCCAACTGGGCAGAGTCAGCCCCAGCATTTT. The full variable domain, its missing parts supplied by reference TRBV5-6 and TRBJ1-5, is DAGVTQSPTHLIKTRGQQVTLRCSPKSGHDTVSWYQQALGQGPQFIFQYYEEEERQRGNFPDRFSGHQFPNYSSELNVNALLLGDSALYLCASSPTGQSQPQHFGDGTRLSIL.

As DNA, the CDR3 is TGTGCCAGCAGCTTAGCGATCGGGAAAGGGATGAACACTGAAGCTTTCTTT. The encoded protein is CASSLAIGKGMNTEAFF. The chain links TRBV7-2 to TRBJ1-1, with D uncertain. V gave up 0 bases and J gave up 0 bases, with 14 bases separating them. The CDR3 is made up of 17 amino acids. The germline gives CDR1 SGHTA, CDR2 FQGNSA.

This chain uses TRBV7-3 with TRBJ2-7, with D possibly TRBD2 on 6 matching bases. The CDR3 runs to 15 residues. The germline V gene encodes CDR1 SGHTA and CDR2 FQGTGA. The germline V and J ends were trimmed by 5 bases and 2 bases, with 16 bases remaining between them. The CDR3 sequence: CASSNSGTGPYEQYF. As DNA, the CDR3 is TGTGCCAGCAGCAATAGCGGAACCGGCCCCTACGAGCAGTACTTC.

This chain uses TRBV5-5 with TRBJ2-6, with 8 bases aligning to TRBD1. Germline assignment: CDR1 SGHKS and CDR2 YYEKEE (reference sequence). This CDR3 region has 16 residues. The ends lost 4 bases at V and 1 base at J; junction bases unmatched: 4. The DNA for the CDR3 is TGTGCCAGCAGCATCCGGACAGGGTCTGGGGCCAACGTCCTGACTTTC. This translates into CASSIRTGSGANVLTF.

The V and J genes are TRBV28 and TRBJ2-7; 9 bases agree with TRBD1. The CDR3 sequence is 14 residues long. Germline V gives CDR1 MDHEN, CDR2 SYDVKM. J gave up 0 bases and V 6 bases, and 3 bases lay outside the gene matches. Here the CDR3 reads CASSPTGGSYEQYF. In nucleotides, the CDR3 is TGTGCCAGCAGCCCGACAGGGGGCTCCTACGAGCAGTACTTC.

The chain joins TRBV20-1 to TRBJ1-1, with unresolved D. The CDR3 spans 11 residues. Deletions cut 3 bases from V and 3 bases from J, with 5 bases between. Germline V CDR1 and CDR2: DFQATT, SNEGSKA (reference sequence). The CDR3 loop is CSASGDTEAFF. In DNA form, the CDR3 reads TGCAGTGCTAGTGGAGACACTGAAGCTTTCTTT.

The J gene is TRBJ1-2, the V gene TRBV6-5, with no clear D. Germline V gene lookup returns CDR1 MNHEY and CDR2 SVGAGI. V was trimmed by 10 bases and J by 4 bases, leaving 10 bases between them. CDR3 length equals 11 residues. CDR3 loop: CATETLYGYTF. CDR3 DNA sequence: TGTGCCACCGAGACTCTCTATGGCTACACCTTC.

In regard to this clone: The junction departs from germline at one end; a sequencing error may be responsible. The V and J genes are TRBV6-5 and TRBJ1-5; no definite D call. The CDR3 contains 15 residues. Per the germline V gene, CDR1 is MNHEY and CDR2 is SVGAGI. CDR3 in amino acids: CASRHAASSNQPQNF. In nucleotides, the CDR3 is TGTGCCAGCAGGCACGCCGCGAGTAGCAATCAGCCCCAGAATTTT.

The J gene is TRBJ2-7, the V gene TRBV7-8, with 8 bases fitting TRBD1. The CDR3 consists of 16 residues. Germline values: CDR1 SGHVS, CDR2 FQNEAQ. Trimming at V came to 0 bases and at J to 3 bases, leaving 7 bases not matched to a gene. The CDR3 sequence: CASSLARGRGHYEQYF. The CDR3 nucleotides are TGTGCCAGCAGCTTAGCTAGAGGCAGGGGGCACTACGAGCAGTACTTC.

The chain couples TRBV6-5 to TRBJ1-3; 9 bases align to TRBD1. CDR1 and CDR2 (germline): MNHEY, SVGAGI. The CDR3 covers 15 residues. The V gene end was trimmed by 5 bases and the J gene end by 4 bases; junction bases not matched to a gene: 6. CDR3: CASSPQGAAGNTIYF. CDR3 nucleotides: TGTGCCAGCAGTCCACAGGGGGCGGCAGGAAACACCATATATTTT.

V and J are TRBV28 and TRBJ1-2, with D perhaps matching TRBD1 (6 bases). Per the germline V gene, CDR1 is MDHEN and CDR2 is SYDVKM. This CDR3 is 14 amino acids long. Trimming left V 1 base short and J 1 base short, with 7 bases between. The CDR3 DNA follows: TGTGCCAGCAGTTTATACAGGGATAACTATGGCTACACCTTC. It yields the protein CASSLYRDNYGYTF.

This rearrangement joins TRBV18 to TRBJ1-3; possible D gene TRBD1, 6 bases. CDR1 and CDR2 from the germline V gene are KGHSH and LQKENI. The CDR3 contains 17 residues. Between the trimmed V and J ends, which lost 1 base and 0 bases, there was a span of 13 bases. CDR3 sequence reads: CASSPLRSGASGNTIYF. In nucleotides, the CDR3 is TGTGCCAGCTCACCACTTCGGTCAGGGGCCTCTGGAAACACCATATATTTT. Drawing the rest from reference TRBV18 and TRBJ1-3, the complete variable domain is NAGVMQNPRHLVRRRGQEARLRCSPMKGHSHVYWYRQLPEEGLKFMVYLQKENIIDESGMPKERFSAEFPKEGPSILRIQQVVRGDSAAYFCASSPLRSGASGNTIYFGEGSWLTVV.

The V gene is TRBV9, the J gene TRBJ1-1; the D gene is possibly TRBD1 (6 bases). The CDR3 sequence is 16 residues long. V lost 0 bases and J 6 bases, leaving 18 bases between the germline ends. CDR1 SGDLS and CDR2 YYNGEE come from the germline V gene. The CDR3 spells CASSVVARGGLAEAFF. CDR3 DNA sequence: TGTGCCAGCAGCGTAGTGGCGAGGGGGGGGCTGGCTGAAGCTTTCTTT.

This chain joins TRBV6-5 and TRBJ2-7; no firm D call. The CDR3 runs to 13 residues. From germline, CDR1 is MNHEY and CDR2 SVGAGI. Trimming shortened V by 2 bases and J by 6 bases, and 11 bases separated the two germline ends. CDR3 coding DNA: TGTGCCAGCAGTTACGACTTGGCTGGCGAGCAGTACGTC. This encodes CASSYDLAGEQYV.

The chain combines TRBV9 with TRBJ2-7; 10 positions agree with TRBD1. V was clipped by 4 bases and J by 2 bases; unmatched bases: 6. There are 15 residues in the CDR3. In germline, CDR1 is SGDLS, CDR2 YYNGEE. CDR3: CASSYRDRGPYEQYV. In nucleotides, the CDR3 is TGTGCCAGCAGCTACCGGGACAGGGGTCCCTACGAGCAGTACGTC.

The genes are TRBV29-1 and TRBJ2-1; 8 bases match TRBD2. This CDR3 is 13 amino acids long. The germline V gene encodes CDR1 SQVTM and CDR2 ANQGSEA. With 5 bases clipped from V and 7 bases from J, the junction kept 7 bases outside the gene matches. The CDR3 coding sequence is TGCAGCGTTAGTGCGGGAGGTGGAAATGAGCAGTTCTTC. Translation gives CSVSAGGGNEQFF.